The clone carrying this TCR beta chain has only one observation. Its target is unknown. Blood sampling was done at baseline, cycle 4 day 1, and cycle 7 day 1. The data derive from a study of OX40 agonist ivuxolimab in advanced cancers. Study-wide results and caveats: Patients who responded partially at 0.1-3.0 mg/kg showed clonal expansion ranking among the lowest.

Assay: immunoSEQ multiplex PCR; the TCRdb copy retains only in-frame clones and omits some. The sample has about 80,000 clones, approximately 84% seen once; the top ten hold roughly 25%. Germline loops: CDR1 MNHEY, CDR2 SVGAGI. The CDR3 has 14 amino acids. Between the trimmed V and J ends, which lost 10 bases and 3 bases, there was a span of 18 bases. This TCR was sampled from an adult with an advanced solid tumor such as melanoma, head and neck, liver or kidney cancer. The V and J genes are TRBV6-5 and TRBJ1-1; tentatively, D is TRBD1 (6 bases). Source: CD4+ or CD8+ T cells sorted from blood, taken in a trial of the OX40 agonist ivuxolimab. CDR3 protein: CATRGLRVDTEAFF. The CDR3 nucleotides are TGTGCCACCAGGGGATTACGGGTTGACACTGAAGCTTTCTTT.